The rows below give T cell receptor beta chains drawn from one sample of a study of naive and memory T cell subsets. Each CDR3 protein gets one entry after TCRdb re-called the 5' RACE reads with MiXCR. The table records 55,000 to 70,000 distinct CDR3 sequences, approximately 6.6% of them present only once. The source of these receptors is a male donor in good health. CDR3s include the opening cysteine and the closing phenylalanine or tryptophan. Each record gives: clone size, V gene, J gene, D gene, CDR3 DNA, CDR3 protein. A D gene is named only where the DNA matches it firmly. A row's size may be missing; if present it is once, few, many or a size class.

>many|TRBV5-1|TRBJ2-1|-
TGCGCCAGCAAGGCGGCGGCCTACAATGAGCAGTTCTTC
CASKAAAYNEQFF
>few|TRBV5-1|TRBJ2-1|-
TGCGCCAGCAGCTTGGCTGGAGGGCTGAATGAGCAGTTCTTC
CASSLAGGLNEQFF
>-|TRBV15|TRBJ2-7|-
TGTGCCACCAGCACCTCCAGACAGGGCGGGAGAGTCGAGCAGTACTTC
CATSTSRQGGRVEQYF
>-|TRBV7-9|TRBJ1-1|-
TGTGCCAGCAGCTTAAATGCGGACACTGAAGCTTTCTTT
CASSLNADTEAFF
>few|TRBV12-3/TRBV12-4|TRBJ2-7|TRBD2
TGTGCCAGCAAAGGCGATAGCGGGAGGGCCGAGCAGTACTTC
CASKGDSGRAEQYF
>many|TRBV6-4|TRBJ2-3|TRBD2
TGTGCCAGCAGTCCAACTAGCGGGGCGAGCACAGATACGCAGTATTTT
CASSPTSGASTDTQYF
>-|TRBV2|TRBJ2-1|-
TGTGCCAGCAGTGAGGCCGGGACTGGTCTTTCGGAGCAGTTCTTC
CASSEAGTGLSEQFF
>-|TRBV29-1|TRBJ2-2|-
TGCATAGCCGGGGATTGGACCGGGGAGCTGTTTTTT
CIAGDWTGELFF
>many|TRBV25-1|TRBJ2-2|-
TGTGCCCCCAGGGAGACCGGGGAGCTGTTTTTT
CAPRETGELFF
>few|TRBV7-9|TRBJ2-3|TRBD1
TGTGCCAGCAGCCCATCCGGGACAGGGCTAACAGATACGCAGTATTTT
CASSPSGTGLTDTQYF
>many|TRBV24-1|TRBJ2-5|TRBD1
TGTGCCACCAGTGATGGGACAGTGGGACAAGAGACCCAGTACTTC
CATSDGTVGQETQYF